This T cell receptor beta chain was sequenced for a study of cytomegalovirus exposure and HLA in healthy donors. Study results and limitations: Prediction of most subjects' HLA-A and HLA-B alleles by TCR beta sequences was reportedly accurate.

Points on this clone: What it binds is unknown.

Trimming stripped 1 base from V and 5 bases from J, with 9 bases between. This CDR3 contains 13 residues. Looked up from germline, CDR1 is LNHDA and CDR2 is SQIVND (reference sequence). PCR amplification relied on 60 Vbeta primers (plus 13 Jbeta primers). Some clones are missing from TCRdb's copy, which holds only in-frame ones; the method was immunoSEQ multiplex PCR. Among under 90,000 clones, around 80% were seen once, and the ten largest hold roughly 3.2%. This chain links TRBV19 with TRBJ2-7; possibly TRBD1 for D (5 bases). Sequenced sample: PBMCs. This TCR was sampled from a man between 50 and 59 years old in good health and CMV-seropositive. The CDR3 spells CASSIASRDEQYF. As DNA, the CDR3 is TGTGCCAGTAGTATAGCCAGCAGGGACGAGCAGTACTTC.